The entry below gives a single TCR beta chain sequence along with its context. Sequenced by immunoSEQ multiplex PCR; TCRdb stores in-frame clones only, minus some. This table has 760,000 or so clones, about 96% appearing once. Losses at the gene ends were 0 bases for V and 13 bases for J; bases not matched to a gene: 4. Germline V lookup: CDR1 SGHVS, CDR2 FQNEAQ. This CDR3 spans 13 amino acids. This sample stems from a study of shared clonotypes between healthy human individuals. CD45RO-negative cells were positively selected for CCR7, leaving out terminally differentiated effector memory CD45RA+ cells.

The material sequenced was naive CD8+ T cells sorted from blood. The rearrangement uses TRBV7-8 and TRBJ2-1; 9 nucleotides match TRBD2. This sequence was found in a man aged 25-45 years in good health. As DNA, the CDR3 is TGTGCCAGCAGCTTAGCTTCTAGCGGGAACCAGTTCTTC. As protein: CASSLASSGNQFF.